This T cell receptor beta chain was captured by sequencing in a study of T cells in Graves' hyperthyroidism and ophthalmopathy. On the study more broadly: Prior to any treatment, at the point of initial diagnosis, peripheral blood was collected. Study findings and constraints: Peripheral blood also featured most of the thyroid clonotypes expanded above 0.001.

Exclusion followed for patients with uncontrolled infection, other autoimmune disease, pregnancy or lactation. Orbital computed tomography, thyroid ultrasound, serum thyroxine and TRAb, and clinical symptoms together informed the diagnoses. Concerning this clonotype: Its antigen is currently unknown.

The CDR3 length is 12 residues. Germline lookup yields CDR1 LNHDA and CDR2 SQIVND (reference sequence). Trimming pared 3 bases from V and 7 bases from J, leaving 9 bases between. From RNA transcripts, TCR beta CDR3 regions were amplified. The TCR CDR3 was amplified in a first-round RT-PCR using the HTBI primer set. One entry per CDR3 protein results from TCRdb running MiXCR on the multiplex PCR reads. The sample shows a few hundred thousand distinct CDR3 sequences, 12% to 15% of them seen only once. The chain carries TRBV19 and TRBJ1-1, with D uncertain. This clonotype was obtained from a woman aged 35 to 49 with Graves' ophthalmopathy. Sequencing used blood. CDR3 bases: TGTGCCAGTAGTATGAGGGTTGGTGAAGCTTTCTTT. Translation gives CASSMRVGEAFF.